The rows below give T cell receptor beta chains drawn from one sample of a study of T cell changes during pregnancy in multiple sclerosis. Repertoires were generated with immunoSEQ multiplex PCR, while TCRdb's copy carries only in-frame clones and drops some. The profile covers nearly 60,000 clones, with 91% appearing a single time and under 0.6% taken by the ten largest. This specimen was CD4+ T cells from peripheral blood mononuclear cells, taken after pregnancy. The receptor set was obtained from a female donor in good health, enrolled as a control in a pregnancy study. Both conserved end residues are part of each CDR3. Each record gives: V gene, D gene, clone size, J gene, CDR3 DNA, CDR3 protein. A D gene is named only where the DNA matches it firmly. A clone size is listed for some rows: how often the clone was seen (once, few, many), or a class if it is expanded.

TRBV6-5	TRBD1	NA	TRBJ1-2	TGTGCCAGCAGTAGTCCGGGACAGGGTAATGGCTACACCTTC	CASSSPGQGNGYTF
TRBV30	TRBD1	NA	TRBJ1-6	TGTGCCTGGAGGCTGGGACAGGCTAATTCACCCCTCCACTTT	CAWRLGQANSPLHF
TRBV19	NA	NA	TRBJ1-2	TGTGCCAGTAGTATATTGGGAGGGTTGCCCACCTTC	CASSILGGLPTF
TRBV30	NA	NA	TRBJ2-3	TGTGCCTGGAGTGTCTTTGGACCGGGAACAGATACGCAGTATTTT	CAWSVFGPGTDTQYF
TRBV5-6	TRBD1	NA	TRBJ2-1	TGTGCCAGCATCTGGACAGGCCGCAATGAGCAGTTCTTC	CASIWTGRNEQFF
TRBV6-6	NA	once	TRBJ1-2	TGTGCCAGCAGTTACTCATCAGCGGCCCCCTATGGCTACACCTTC	CASSYSSAAPYGYTF
TRBV11-2	TRBD1	NA	TRBJ1-2	TGTGCCAGCAGCTTGGCCGGGACAGCTCCCGAGGATGGCTACACCTTC	CASSLAGTAPEDGYTF
TRBV19	TRBD1	few	TRBJ2-7	TGTGCCAGTAGTACCGGGACAGGCTACGAGCAGTACTTC	CASSTGTGYEQYF
TRBV11-2	NA	NA	TRBJ1-3	TGTGCCAGCAGCCCCGTTAGAGGGAGAGGAAACACCATATATTTT	CASSPVRGRGNTIYF
TRBV7-3	NA	NA	TRBJ2-1	TGTGCCAGCAGCGCGGACATTAACAATGAGCAGTTCTTC	CASSADINNEQFF
TRBV11-3	NA	NA	TRBJ2-1	TGTGCCAGCAGCTTCGGTAGGAGCTCCTACAATGAGCAGTTCTTC	CASSFGRSSYNEQFF
TRBV2	NA	NA	TRBJ2-3	TGTGCCAGCACCCCGACACTTAGCACAGATACGCAGTATTTT	CASTPTLSTDTQYF
TRBV4-3	NA	NA	TRBJ2-1	TGCGCCAGCAGCCAGCAACTAGGTGGAGATGAGCAGTTCTTC	CASSQQLGGDEQFF
TRBV11-2	TRBD2	NA	TRBJ2-1	TGTGCCAGCAGCCCGCCGGGACTAGCGGGGGGGCCAGGTGAGCAGTTCTTC	CASSPPGLAGGPGEQFF
TRBV11-3	TRBD1	NA	TRBJ1-2	TGTGCCAGCAGCCCCTGGACAGGCGACGAGGGCTACACCTTC	CASSPWTGDEGYTF
TRBV6-1	TRBD2	NA	TRBJ2-3	TGTGCCAGCAGTGAAGGGACTAGCGGCACAGATACGCAGTATTTT	CASSEGTSGTDTQYF
TRBV7-3	TRBD1	NA	TRBJ2-6	TGTGCCAGCTCTCGGACAGGGGGACCCTCTGGGGCCAACGTCCTGACCTTC	CASSRTGGPSGANVLTF
TRBV7-2	NA	NA	TRBJ1-6	TGTGCCAGCAGCTTAGCCAGGGATCCTTCACCCCTCCACTTT	CASSLARDPSPLHF
TRBV4-3	TRBD1	NA	TRBJ1-2	TGCGCCAGCAGCCAAGGTTCACAGGGGATCTATGGCTACACCTTC	CASSQGSQGIYGYTF
TRBV5-8	NA	NA	TRBJ1-6	TGTGCCAGCAGCTTGTCTATCACAGGGATTTATTCACCCCTCCACTTT	CASSLSITGIYSPLHF
TRBV25-1	NA	NA	TRBJ1-1	TGTGCCAGCAGTGACGTAGGCAGGGGAAGGGATGAAGCTTTCTTT	CASSDVGRGRDEAFF
TRBV5-4	NA	NA	TRBJ2-7	TGTGCCAGCAGCCCCTGGGGGGACGAGCAGTACTTC	CASSPWGDEQYF
TRBV4-2	NA	NA	TRBJ2-4	TGTGCCAGCAGCCAAGACCCGGGAAGGAACATTCAGTACTTC	CASSQDPGRNIQYF
TRBV6-6	TRBD2	NA	TRBJ2-1	TGTGCCAGCAGATACAGCGGGGGGGCAAGCAATGAGCAGTTCTTC	CASRYSGGASNEQFF
TRBV11-2	TRBD2	once	TRBJ2-1	TGTGCCAGCAGCTTAGATGGGCTAGCGGGAGTTAGCTCCTACAATGAGCAGTTCTTC	CASSLDGLAGVSSYNEQFF
TRBV19	TRBD1	NA	TRBJ1-5	TGTGCCAGTAGTCCGCGACAGGGGTTTGGCAATCAGCCCCAGCATTTT	CASSPRQGFGNQPQHF
TRBV28	NA	once	TRBJ2-3	TGTGCCAGCAGTGGGGCCGGCCCAGATACGCAGTATTTT	CASSGAGPDTQYF
TRBV4-1	TRBD1	NA	TRBJ1-1	TGCGCCAGCAGCCAAACTCGGACAGGGTGGAGCACTGAAGCTTTCTTT	CASSQTRTGWSTEAFF
TRBV30	TRBD1	NA	TRBJ1-1	TGTGCCTGGAGTGTAAGCTCCCAGGGGGTCGCTTTCTTT	CAWSVSSQGVAFF
TRBV2	NA	once	TRBJ1-1	TGTGCCAGCAGCGCCTATGGCGGTGAAGCTTTCTTT	CASSAYGGEAFF
TRBV4-3	NA	NA	TRBJ1-2	TGCGCCAGCAGCCACACCCTTCGGTCTGGCTACACCTTC	CASSHTLRSGYTF
TRBV15	NA	once	TRBJ1-3	TGTGCCACCAGCAAAGGACACACGAGCTCTGGAAACACCATATATTTT	CATSKGHTSSGNTIYF
TRBV7-2	TRBD1	NA	TRBJ2-7	TGTGCCAGCAGCGCTCCGGGACAGGGATCCTACGAGCAGTACTTC	CASSAPGQGSYEQYF
TRBV9	NA	NA	TRBJ1-3	TGTGCCAGCAGCGTAGTCGGAGGGGTCACCTCTGGAAACACCATATATTTT	CASSVVGGVTSGNTIYF
TRBV6-5	NA	once	TRBJ1-6	TGTGCCAGCAGTTCTAGGATAAATTCACCCCTCCACTTT	CASSSRINSPLHF
TRBV2	TRBD1	NA	TRBJ2-5	TGTGCCAGCAGTACGCAGGGGGTGAGAGAGACCCAGTACTTC	CASSTQGVRETQYF
TRBV7-3	TRBD1	NA	TRBJ1-2	TGTGCCAGCAGCTCCCAACAGACAGGGACCTATGGCTACACCTTC	CASSSQQTGTYGYTF
TRBV19	NA	NA	TRBJ2-3	TGTGCCAGTAGTAGAGTTGGAGATACGCAGTATTTT	CASSRVGDTQYF
TRBV6-5	TRBD1	many	TRBJ1-2	TGTGCCAGCAGAAAAGGACAGGCAGTCTATGGCTACACCTTC	CASRKGQAVYGYTF
TRBV19	NA	NA	TRBJ1-1	TGTGCCAGTAGTATAGGATCAGGATGGGACACTGAAGCTTTCTTT	CASSIGSGWDTEAFF
TRBV15	TRBD2	once	TRBJ2-1	TGTGCCACCAGCAGCGCTGGGACTAGCGGGGGGGCCTTGTATAATGAGCAGTTCTTC	CATSSAGTSGGALYNEQFF
TRBV29-1	NA	NA	TRBJ1-1	TGCAGCGTTGTGGCGGCGATGAACACTGAAGCTTTCTTT	CSVVAAMNTEAFF
TRBV4-2	NA	NA	TRBJ2-7	TGTGCCAGCAGCCAAGTCGGGGAGAGGTCCTACGAGCAGTACTTC	CASSQVGERSYEQYF
TRBV30	TRBD1	NA	TRBJ2-7	TGTGCCTGGAGTCTACCGACAGGGTTAGTCTCTTACGAGCAGTACTTC	CAWSLPTGLVSYEQYF
TRBV5-1	NA	NA	TRBJ1-2	TGCGCCAGCAGCTTGGAGGACGGGACTAACTATGGCTACACCTTC	CASSLEDGTNYGYTF
TRBV23-1	NA	NA	TRBJ1-4	TGCGCCAGCAGTCAATCAACAGAAGCTAATGAAAAACTGTTTTTT	CASSQSTEANEKLFF
TRBV4-3	NA	NA	TRBJ1-5	TGCGCCAGCAGCCAAGACCCCATCAATCAGCCCCAGCATTTT	CASSQDPINQPQHF
TRBV9	NA	NA	TRBJ1-2	TGTGCCAGCAGCGTACAGACAGACTATGGCTACACCTTC	CASSVQTDYGYTF
TRBV2	TRBD2	NA	TRBJ2-3	TGTGCCAGCAGTCCCAAAACCTTCGGACTAGCGGGGACCTACCCTAGCACAGATACGCAGTATTTT	CASSPKTFGLAGTYPSTDTQYF
TRBV7-2	NA	NA	TRBJ2-7	TGTGCCAGCAGACGAACATTACAGGGTATCTACGAGCAGTACTTC	CASRRTLQGIYEQYF
TRBV19	TRBD1	NA	TRBJ2-2	TGTGCCAGTAGTATCGGACAGGGGGCGACCGGGGAGCTGTTTTTT	CASSIGQGATGELFF
TRBV11-3	NA	NA	TRBJ2-7	TGTGCCAGCAGCTTAGGGGACTCGTACGAGCAGTACTTC	CASSLGDSYEQYF
TRBV2	NA	NA	TRBJ1-4	TGTGCCAGCAGCCCAGACAGAGCTAATGAAAAACTGTTTTTT	CASSPDRANEKLFF
TRBV7-9	NA	NA	TRBJ2-1	TGTGCCAGCAGCTCCGATGGGGGAGGAGTGCAGTTCTTC	CASSSDGGGVQFF
TRBV19	TRBD2	NA	TRBJ2-5	TGTGCCAGCACCGGGACTAGCGGGGTACAAGAGACCCAGTACTTC	CASTGTSGVQETQYF
TRBV18	NA	once	TRBJ1-1	TGTGCCAGCTCACCATATCTTACGGGGAACACTGAAGCTTTCTTT	CASSPYLTGNTEAFF
TRBV27	TRBD1	NA	TRBJ1-5	TGTGCCAGCAGTTTATCGACAGGGGGTGGGAGCAATCAGCCCCAGCATTTT	CASSLSTGGGSNQPQHF